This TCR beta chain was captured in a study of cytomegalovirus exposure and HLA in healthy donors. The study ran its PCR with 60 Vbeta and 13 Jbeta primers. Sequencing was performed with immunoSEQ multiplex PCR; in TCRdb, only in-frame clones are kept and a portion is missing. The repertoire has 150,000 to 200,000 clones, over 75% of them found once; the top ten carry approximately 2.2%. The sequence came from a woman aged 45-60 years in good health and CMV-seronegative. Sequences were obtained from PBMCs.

CDR3 protein: CASSLGPSAGELFF. The CDR3 DNA follows: TGCGCCAGCAGCTTGGGCCCTAGCGCCGGGGAGCTGTTTTTT. The genes are TRBV5-1 and TRBJ2-2; maybe TRBD2 (6 bases). V lost 0 bases and J 6 bases, leaving 9 bases between the germline ends. The V gene's germline CDR1 is SGHRS and CDR2 YFSETQ. There are 14 residues in the CDR3.